Listed here are 21 T cell receptor beta chains from one sample, sequenced in a study of T cell responses to AZD1222 COVID-19 vaccine. Data came from immunoSEQ multiplex PCR; TCRdb stores just in-frame clones and leaves some out. The sample lists about 140,000 clones; roughly 92% were seen once. Sample: peripheral blood, taken on day 0 of AZD1222 vaccination. The receptor set was obtained from an adult in good health.

This chain joins TRBV7-8 and TRBJ1-5, with D unresolved. Per germline, CDR1 SGHVS and CDR2 FQNEAQ. The CDR3 totals 15 residues. With 0 bases removed from V and 2 bases from J, the gap between germline ends came to 8 bases. The CDR3 reads CASSLAPGGNQPQHF. The CDR3 DNA reads TGTGCCAGCAGCTTAGCCCCGGGAGGCAATCAGCCCCAGCATTTT.

This clone has just one count. The CDR3 sequence: CATSPTLANEKLFF. The CDR3 DNA reads TGTGCCACCAGTCCGACTCTGGCTAATGAAAAACTGTTTTTT. The chain combines TRBV15 with TRBJ1-4; D uncertain. V lost 6 bases to trimming and J lost 3 bases, with 11 bases between them. Germline V gives CDR1 LNHNV, CDR2 YYDKDF (reference sequence). The CDR3 has 14 amino acids.

The chain carries TRBV29-1 and TRBJ2-7; tentatively, D is TRBD1 (6 bases). V lost 6 bases and J lost 5, with 17 bases in between. CDR3 length: 13 residues. CDR1 and CDR2 from the germline V gene are SQVTM and ANQGSEA. DNA for the CDR3: TGCAGCGTACAGGGTTTAAATATCCACGAGCAGTACTTC. Its protein is CSVQGLNIHEQYF.

This rearrangement joins TRBV28 to TRBJ2-6, with D hard to call. Germline V gives CDR1 MDHEN, CDR2 SYDVKM. The V end was cut by 8 bases, the J end by 2 bases, with 10 bases between. CDR3 size: 14 residues. CDR3 sequence: CASERSTGANVLTF. CDR3 coding DNA: TGTGCCAGCGAGAGGTCTACTGGGGCCAACGTCCTGACTTTC. The full variable domain, in which reference TRBV28 and TRBJ2-6 provide the parts outside the CDR3, is DVKVTQSSRYLVKRTGEKVFLECVQDMDHENMFWYRQDPGLGLRLIYFSYDVKMKEKGDIPEGYSVSREKKERFSLILESASTNQTSMYLCASERSTGANVLTFGAGSRLTVL.

The chain recombines TRBV19 with TRBJ2-7, with 9 bases lining up with TRBD1. Germline V gene data show CDR1 as LNHDA and CDR2 as SQIVND (reference sequence). With 6 bases clipped from V and 6 bases from J, the junction kept 6 bases outside the gene matches. There are 13 residues in the CDR3. The CDR3 DNA reads as TGTGCCAGTAGACGGGACAGGGAGTCCGAGCAGTACTTC. It translates to CASRRDRESEQYF.

This clone was detected once. The chain is built from TRBV3-1 (or the pseudogene TRBV3-2) and TRBJ2-7; possible D gene TRBD2, 5 bases. V was pared by 5 bases and J by 6 bases, with 11 bases between. The germline V gene has CDR1 LGHDT and CDR2 YNNKEL (reference sequence). This CDR3 has 12 residues. CDR3 nucleotides: TGTGCCAGCAGCGCAGGACTCTCCGAGCAGTACTTC. As protein: CASSAGLSEQYF.

J is TRBJ2-5 and V is TRBV9; possible D gene TRBD1, 6 bases. This CDR3 has 16 amino acids. Trimming shortened V by 6 bases and J by 1 base, and 19 bases separated the two germline ends. Germline CDR1 reads SGDLS; CDR2 reads YYNGEE. The DNA of the CDR3 is TGTGCCAGCACGCCCGGGGCACAGGGACCCCAAGAGACCCAGTACTTC. Its translation is CASTPGAQGPQETQYF.

This clone was recorded only once. The chain links TRBV15 to TRBJ2-7; D is ambiguous. The germline V gene encodes CDR1 LNHNV and CDR2 YYDKDF (reference sequence). The germline V and J ends were trimmed by 5 bases and 3 bases, with 11 bases remaining between them. CDR3 length equals 13 residues. CDR3 bases: TGTGCCACCAGCTCTCGTAGCCACTACGAGCAGTACTTC. This translates into CATSSRSHYEQYF. The full variable domain, completed using reference TRBV15 and TRBJ2-7, is DAMVIQNPRYQVTQFGKPVTLSCSQTLNHNVMYWYQQKSSQAPKLLFHYYDKDFNNEADTPDNFQSRRPNTSFCFLDIRSPGLGDTAMYLCATSSRSHYEQYFGPGTRLTVT.

This sequence joins TRBV28 and TRBJ1-5; no firm D call. The CDR3 totals 16 residues. The germline V gene has CDR1 MDHEN and CDR2 SYDVKM. V lost 7 bases to trimming and J lost 0 bases, with 16 bases between them. This CDR3 reads CASIKAIVDSNQPQHF. In DNA, the CDR3 is TGTGCCAGCATCAAAGCGATTGTGGATAGCAATCAGCCCCAGCATTTT.

This sequence joins TRBV5-4 and TRBJ2-3; 16 nucleotides agree with TRBD2. Trimming took 0 bases from V and 4 from J; bases not matched to a gene: 8. The germline gives CDR1 SGHNT, CDR2 YYREEE (reference sequence). The CDR3 has 19 amino acids. Here the CDR3 reads CASSLEGLAGGPGADTQYF. The CDR3 DNA reads as TGTGCCAGCAGCTTGGAGGGACTAGCGGGAGGGCCGGGCGCAGATACGCAGTATTTT.

The gene calls are TRBV25-1 and TRBJ2-7; TRBD1 might be the D (5 bases). Germline V CDR1 and CDR2: MGHDK, SYGVNS. This CDR3 has 14 amino acids. The V end was cut by 0 bases, the J end by 2 bases, with 8 bases between. CDR3 residues: CASSEYRVTYEQYF. The CDR3 nucleotides read TGTGCCAGCAGTGAATACAGGGTAACCTACGAGCAGTACTTC.

The chain has TRBV18 and TRBJ2-7, with D possibly matching TRBD1 (5 bases). V lost 3 bases, J lost 2 bases, and 11 bases lay in between. The CDR3 extends over 14 amino acids. Germline V lookup: CDR1 KGHSH, CDR2 LQKENI. The CDR3 protein is CASSPYWGPYEQYF. The CDR3 DNA reads TGTGCCAGCTCACCTTATTGGGGCCCCTACGAGCAGTACTTC.

This clone appeared a few times. The chain couples TRBV25-1 to TRBJ1-1; 7 bases are a match to TRBD1. The CDR3 runs to 15 residues. The germline gives CDR1 MGHDK, CDR2 SYGVNS. The V segment lost 0 bases and the J segment 7 bases; nucleotides outside the gene matches: 8. The CDR3 DNA reads TGTGCCAGCAGTGAATACCAGACAGGGCTGGGTGAAGCTTTCTTT. Translated, it gives CASSEYQTGLGEAFF.

The chain has TRBV6-6 and TRBJ1-5; D is unclear. The CDR3 has 12 amino acids. The germline V gene has CDR1 MNHNY and CDR2 SVGAGI (reference sequence). V was shortened by 7 bases and J by 7 bases, with 11 bases between the two germline ends. CDR3 in amino acids: CASTLPDQPQHF. CDR3 sequence (DNA): TGTGCCAGCACCCTACCCGACCAGCCCCAGCATTTT.

The chain couples TRBV6-5 to TRBJ2-7; D gene unclear. The ends were cut back, 6 bases at V and 4 bases at J, with 16 bases in the middle. This CDR3 has 14 residues. Germline-derived CDR1 and CDR2 are MNHEY and SVGAGI. DNA for the CDR3: TGTGCCAGCAGGTCGACGGAAAACCGATACGAGCAGTACTTC. It encodes CASRSTENRYEQYF.

V and J are TRBV6-5 and TRBJ2-1; possible D gene TRBD2, 5 bases. Germline-derived CDR1 and CDR2 are MNHEY and SVGAGI. V dropped 0 bases and J dropped 11 bases, with 14 bases sitting between them. The CDR3 covers 14 residues. The CDR3 DNA is TGTGCCAGCAGTTACTCAGGACTTCCTGCGAAGCAGTTCTTC. It yields the protein CASSYSGLPAKQFF.

J is TRBJ2-7 and V is TRBV7-2, with 10 bases fitting TRBD1. Trimming removed 5 bases from V and 1 base from J; junction bases left unmatched: 8. The germline V gene encodes CDR1 SGHTA and CDR2 FQGNSA. The CDR3 runs 16 residues. CDR3 loop: CASSPTSGQGSYEQYF. As DNA, the CDR3 is TGTGCCAGCAGCCCGACCTCGGGACAGGGGTCCTACGAGCAGTACTTC.

This chain joins TRBV7-9 and TRBJ2-7; 10 bases are a match to TRBD1. This CDR3 region has 15 residues. V was pared by 3 bases and J by 2 bases, with 4 bases of the junction left unmatched. Germline V gives CDR1 SEHNR, CDR2 FQNEAQ (reference sequence). The chain's CDR3 is CASSLSGTGAYEQYF. DNA of the CDR3: TGTGCCAGCAGCTTGTCCGGGACAGGGGCCTACGAGCAGTACTTC. The full variable domain, in which reference TRBV7-9 and TRBJ2-7 provide the parts outside the CDR3, is DTGVSQNPRHKITKRGQNVTFRCDPISEHNRLYWYRQTLGQGPEFLTYFQNEAQLEKSRLLSDRFSAERPKGSFSTLEIQRTEQGDSAMYLCASSLSGTGAYEQYFGPGTRLTVT.

This clone has only one observation. The genes are TRBV5-6 and TRBJ2-3; no reliable D call. The CDR3 has 18 amino acids. Germline CDR1 and CDR2: SGHDT and YYEEEE. V lost 1 base, J lost 6 bases, and 24 bases lay in between. As DNA, the CDR3 is TGTGCCAGCAGCTTGCGGTCTACTTGGGCCCCGTTGAACGATACGCAGTATTTT. Translated, it gives CASSLRSTWAPLNDTQYF.

The chain joins TRBV2 to TRBJ1-6; D is unclear. The V gene lost 3 bases and the J gene lost 13 bases, with 13 bases spanning the gap. Germline V gene data show CDR1 as SNHLY and CDR2 as FYNNEI. CDR3 length: 13 amino acids. The CDR3 sequence: CASSEGRIGPLHF. CDR3 DNA: TGTGCCAGCAGTGAGGGTCGGATCGGGCCCCTCCACTTT.

The chain carries TRBV6-5 and TRBJ2-2, with D unresolved. The V end lost 11 bases, the J end lost 2 bases, and 12 bases lay between the germline ends. The CDR3 runs to 13 residues. From germline, CDR1 is MNHEY and CDR2 SVGAGI. CDR3 coding DNA: TGTGCCTCACGGCAGACAAACACCGGGGAGCTGTTTTTT. It codes for CASRQTNTGELFF.